This T cell receptor (beta chain) was observed in a study of shared clonotypes between healthy human individuals. Findings and limits, study-wide: Naive CD4 clonotypes were shared across a handful of donors at roughly 5%. Generation of non-shared clonotypes was less probable than generation of clonotypes shared by all four donors.

Clones were sequenced by immunoSEQ multiplex PCR, and TCRdb holds only the in-frame ones, with some missing. The sample consists of roughly 2,500,000 clones, under 95% of them appearing once. This clone was seen just once. Antigen specificity is unknown. Specimen: naive CD4+ T cells from PBMCs. Noted subset: CD45RA+ positively selected. The receptor comes from a man aged 18-30 years in good health. Some clones in this sample may be carry-over from other donors' samples.

DNA for the CDR3: TGTGCCAGCAGCGGCTTGAGCTCCTACAATGAGCAGTTCTTC. It yields the protein CASSGLSSYNEQFF. The rearrangement joins TRBV16 to TRBJ2-1; D ambiguous. The CDR3 runs to 14 residues. Germline CDR1 and CDR2: KGHSY and FQNENV. V was shortened by 5 bases and J by 0 bases, with 8 bases between the two germline ends. The whole variable domain, remainder taken from reference TRBV16 and TRBJ2-1, is GEEVAQTPKHLVRGEGQKAKLYCAPIKGHSYVFWYQQVLKNEFKFLISFQNENVFDETGMPKERFSAKCLPNSPCSLEIQATKLEDSAVYFCASSGLSSYNEQFFGPGTRLTVL.